This TCR beta chain came from a study of CD8 T cells in ankylosing spondylitis. Whole-study findings and limits: A TCR beta motif of roughly 8 highly homologous variants appeared characteristic of ankylosing spondylitis blood. Disease-linked clones bore a CD8+ phenotype, appearing relatively rarely in peripheral blood. Disease-linked clones were reportedly significantly enriched in matched ankylosing spondylitis synovial fluid.

Quantitative 5'-RACE with molecular barcodes produced the TCR beta libraries. MiXCR, applied by TCRdb to the 5' RACE reads, yields one record per CDR3 protein. The profile shows about 200,000 distinct CDR3 sequences, just under 7.5% of them singletons. This clonotype showed up just a few times. The antigen is unknown. The CDR3 length is 16 residues. The V and J ends lost 4 bases and 9 bases, in that order; junction bases with no gene match: 10. Germline CDR1 SGHVS, CDR2 FQNEAQ. This receptor was obtained from a male donor with ankylosing spondylitis. The material sequenced was blood, either unsorted or a sorted T cell fraction (not recorded which). J is TRBJ2-2 and V is TRBV7-8, with 11 bases lining up with TRBD1. CDR3 nucleotides: TGTGCCAGCAGCTCGGACCGGACAGGGGGCATTAGGGAGCTGTTTTTT. Translated: CASSSDRTGGIRELFF.